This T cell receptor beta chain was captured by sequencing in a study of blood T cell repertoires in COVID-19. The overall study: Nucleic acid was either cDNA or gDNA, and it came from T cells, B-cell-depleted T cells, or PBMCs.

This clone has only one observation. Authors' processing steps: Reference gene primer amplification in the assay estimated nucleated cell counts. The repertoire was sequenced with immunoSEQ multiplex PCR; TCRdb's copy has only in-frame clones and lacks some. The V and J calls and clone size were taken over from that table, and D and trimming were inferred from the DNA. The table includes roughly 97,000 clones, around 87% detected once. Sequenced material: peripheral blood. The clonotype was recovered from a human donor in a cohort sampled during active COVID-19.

The CDR3 reads CASSPGQKETQYF. The CDR3 DNA is TGCGCCAGCAGCCCTGGACAGAAAGAGACCCAGTACTTC. The chain uses TRBV5-1 and TRBJ2-5, with D possibly being TRBD1 (6 bases). Germline lookup yields CDR1 SGHRS and CDR2 YFSETQ. The CDR3 length is 13 residues. The V and J ends lost 4 bases and 3 bases respectively, with 10 bases between them.